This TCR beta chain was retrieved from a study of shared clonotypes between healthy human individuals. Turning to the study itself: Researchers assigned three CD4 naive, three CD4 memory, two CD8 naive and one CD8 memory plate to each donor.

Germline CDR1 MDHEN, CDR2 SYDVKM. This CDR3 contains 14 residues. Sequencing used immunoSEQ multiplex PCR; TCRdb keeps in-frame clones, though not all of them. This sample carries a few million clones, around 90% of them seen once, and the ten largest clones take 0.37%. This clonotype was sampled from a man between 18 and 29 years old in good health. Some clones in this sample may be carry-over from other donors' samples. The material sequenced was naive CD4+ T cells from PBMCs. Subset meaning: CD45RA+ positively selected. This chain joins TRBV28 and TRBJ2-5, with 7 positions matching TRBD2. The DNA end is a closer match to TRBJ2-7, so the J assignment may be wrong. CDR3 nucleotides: TGTGCCAGCAGTCTGGGCTCGCGGGGGTACGAGCAGTACTTC. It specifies CASSLGSRGYEQYF.